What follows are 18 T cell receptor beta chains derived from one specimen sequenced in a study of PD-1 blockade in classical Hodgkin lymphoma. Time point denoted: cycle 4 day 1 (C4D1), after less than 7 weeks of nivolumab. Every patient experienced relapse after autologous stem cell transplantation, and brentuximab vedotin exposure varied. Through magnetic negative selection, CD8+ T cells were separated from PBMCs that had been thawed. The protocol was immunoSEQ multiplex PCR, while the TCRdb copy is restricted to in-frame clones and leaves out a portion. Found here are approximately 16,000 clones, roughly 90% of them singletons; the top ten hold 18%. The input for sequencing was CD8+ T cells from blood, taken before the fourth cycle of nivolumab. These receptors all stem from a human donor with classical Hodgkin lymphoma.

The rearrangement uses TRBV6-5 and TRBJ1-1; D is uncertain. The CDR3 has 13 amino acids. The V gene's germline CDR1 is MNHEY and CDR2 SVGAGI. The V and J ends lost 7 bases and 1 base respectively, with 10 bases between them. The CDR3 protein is CASKLGSNTEAFF. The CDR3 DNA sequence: TGTGCCAGCAAATTGGGTTCGAACACTGAAGCTTTCTTT.

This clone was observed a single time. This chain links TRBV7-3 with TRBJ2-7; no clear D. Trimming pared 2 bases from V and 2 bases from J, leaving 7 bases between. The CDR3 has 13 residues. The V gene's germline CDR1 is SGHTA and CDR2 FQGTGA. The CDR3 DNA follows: TGTGCCAGCAGCTTACAACTACCCTACGAGCAGTACTTC. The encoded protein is CASSLQLPYEQYF. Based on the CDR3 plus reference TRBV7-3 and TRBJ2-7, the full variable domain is GAGVSQTPSNKVTEKGKYVELRCDPISGHTALYWYRQSLGQGPEFLIYFQGTGAADDSGLPNDRFFAVRPEGSVSTLKIQRTERGDSAVYLCASSLQLPYEQYFGPGTRLTVT.

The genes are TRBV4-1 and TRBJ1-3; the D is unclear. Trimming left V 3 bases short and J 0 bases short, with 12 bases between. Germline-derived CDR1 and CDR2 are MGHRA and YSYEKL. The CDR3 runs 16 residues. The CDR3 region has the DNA TGCGCCAGCAGCCAGGCCCCGGAGAGCTCTGGAAACACCATATATTTT. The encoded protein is CASSQAPESSGNTIYF.

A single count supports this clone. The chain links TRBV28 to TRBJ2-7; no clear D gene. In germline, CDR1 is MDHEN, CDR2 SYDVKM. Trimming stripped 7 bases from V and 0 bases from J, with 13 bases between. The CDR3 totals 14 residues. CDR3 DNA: TGTGCCAGCACTACGGCGGCTAACTCCTACGAGCAGTACTTC. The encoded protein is CASTTAANSYEQYF. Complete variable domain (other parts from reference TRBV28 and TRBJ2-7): DVKVTQSSRYLVKRTGEKVFLECVQDMDHENMFWYRQDPGLGLRLIYFSYDVKMKEKGDIPEGYSVSREKKERFSLILESASTNQTSMYLCASTTAANSYEQYFGPGTRLTVT.

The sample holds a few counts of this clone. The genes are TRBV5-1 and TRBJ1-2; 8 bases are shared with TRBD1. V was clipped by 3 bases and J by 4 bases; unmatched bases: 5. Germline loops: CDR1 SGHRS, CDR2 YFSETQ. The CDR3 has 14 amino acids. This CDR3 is CASSYQGAAYGYTF. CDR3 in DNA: TGCGCCAGCAGCTACCAGGGGGCGGCCTATGGCTACACCTTC.

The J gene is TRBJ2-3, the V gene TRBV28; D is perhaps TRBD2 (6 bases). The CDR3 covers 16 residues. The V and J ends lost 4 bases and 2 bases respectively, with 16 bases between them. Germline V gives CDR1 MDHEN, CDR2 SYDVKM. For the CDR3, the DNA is TGTGCCAGCAGTTCCCCCCTCTGGGACTTCACAGATACGCAGTATTTT. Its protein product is CASSSPLWDFTDTQYF.

For the CDR3, the DNA is TGTGCCAGCAGCCCTTGGCCTCAGGGACGCTCTGGAAACACCATATATTTT. Protein product: CASSPWPQGRSGNTIYF. This chain connects TRBV5-6 to TRBJ1-3; D perhaps matches TRBD1 (5 bases). With 4 bases removed from V and 0 bases from J, the gap between germline ends came to 17 bases. Per the germline V gene, CDR1 is SGHDT and CDR2 is YYEEEE. The CDR3 has 17 residues.

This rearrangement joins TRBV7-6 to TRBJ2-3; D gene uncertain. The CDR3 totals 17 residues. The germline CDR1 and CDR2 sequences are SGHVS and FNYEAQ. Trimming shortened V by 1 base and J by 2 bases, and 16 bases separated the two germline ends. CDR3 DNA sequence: TGTGCCAGCAGCTTAGGTCTCGGGCAGGCTCCCACAGATACGCAGTATTTT. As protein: CASSLGLGQAPTDTQYF.

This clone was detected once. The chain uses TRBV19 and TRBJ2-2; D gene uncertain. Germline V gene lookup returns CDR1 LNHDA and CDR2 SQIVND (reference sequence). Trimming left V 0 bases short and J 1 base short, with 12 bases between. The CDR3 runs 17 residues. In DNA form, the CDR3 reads TGTGCCAGTAGTATAGACCCGTGGCAGCTGAACACCGGGGAGCTGTTTTTT. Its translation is CASSIDPWQLNTGELFF. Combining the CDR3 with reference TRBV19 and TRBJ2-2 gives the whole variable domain DGGITQSPKYLFRKEGQNVTLSCEQNLNHDAMYWYRQDPGQGLRLIYYSQIVNDFQKGDIAEGYSVSREKKESFPLTVTSAQKNPTAFYLCASSIDPWQLNTGELFFGEGSRLTVL.

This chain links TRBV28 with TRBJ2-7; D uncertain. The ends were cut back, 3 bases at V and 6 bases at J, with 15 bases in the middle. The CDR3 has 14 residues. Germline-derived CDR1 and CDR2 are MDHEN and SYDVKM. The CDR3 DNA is TGTGCCAGCAGTTTGCTGGGCCCCTCGGTCGAGCAGTACTTC. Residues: CASSLLGPSVEQYF.

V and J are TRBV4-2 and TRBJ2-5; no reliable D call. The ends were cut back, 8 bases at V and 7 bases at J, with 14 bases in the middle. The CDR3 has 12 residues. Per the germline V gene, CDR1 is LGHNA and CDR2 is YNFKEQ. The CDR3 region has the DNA TGTGCCAGCGGCCCCCTCTTCGGGACCCAGTACTTC. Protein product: CASGPLFGTQYF.

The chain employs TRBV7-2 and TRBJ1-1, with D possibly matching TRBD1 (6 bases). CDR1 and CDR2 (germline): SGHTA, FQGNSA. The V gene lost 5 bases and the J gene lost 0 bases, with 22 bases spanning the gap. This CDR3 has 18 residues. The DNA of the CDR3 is TGTGCCAGCAGCCACGGAGCCGGGTGGGGGGGCTTGAACACTGAAGCTTTCTTT. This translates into CASSHGAGWGGLNTEAFF. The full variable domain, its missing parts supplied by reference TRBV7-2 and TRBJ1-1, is GAGVSQSPSNKVTEKGKDVELRCDPISGHTALYWYRQSLGQGLEFLIYFQGNSAPDKSGLPSDRFSAERTGGSVSTLTIQRTQQEDSAVYLCASSHGAGWGGLNTEAFFGQGTRLTVV.

CDR3 in amino acids: CATRGRRSYNEQFF. The CDR3 DNA sequence: TGTGCCACCCGCGGGAGGCGCTCCTACAATGAGCAGTTCTTC. This chain connects TRBV6-1 to TRBJ2-1, with 8 positions matching TRBD2. The CDR3 runs 14 residues. With 10 bases clipped from V and 0 bases from J, the junction kept 5 bases outside the gene matches. The germline V gene encodes CDR1 MNHNS and CDR2 SASEGT.

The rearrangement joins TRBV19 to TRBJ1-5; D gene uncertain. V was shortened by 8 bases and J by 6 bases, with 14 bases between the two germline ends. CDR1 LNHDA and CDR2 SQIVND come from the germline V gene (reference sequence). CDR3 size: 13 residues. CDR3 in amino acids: CASLDYFGQPQHF. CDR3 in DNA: TGTGCCAGTTTGGACTATTTTGGTCAGCCCCAGCATTTT. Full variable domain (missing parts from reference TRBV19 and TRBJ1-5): DGGITQSPKYLFRKEGQNVTLSCEQNLNHDAMYWYRQDPGQGLRLIYYSQIVNDFQKGDIAEGYSVSREKKESFPLTVTSAQKNPTAFYLCASLDYFGQPQHFGDGTRLSIL.

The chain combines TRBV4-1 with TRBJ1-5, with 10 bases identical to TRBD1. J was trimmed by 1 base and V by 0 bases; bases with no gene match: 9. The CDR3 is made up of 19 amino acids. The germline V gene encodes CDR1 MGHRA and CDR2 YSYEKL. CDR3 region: CASSQDRRQGAPSNQPQHF. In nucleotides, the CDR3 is TGCGCCAGCAGCCAAGATCGGAGACAGGGGGCGCCGAGCAATCAGCCCCAGCATTTT.

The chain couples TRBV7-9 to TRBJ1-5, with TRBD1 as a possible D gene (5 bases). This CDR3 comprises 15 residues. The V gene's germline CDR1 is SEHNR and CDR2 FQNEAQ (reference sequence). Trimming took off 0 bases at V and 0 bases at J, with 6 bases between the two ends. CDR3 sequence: CASSLAGDSNQPQHF. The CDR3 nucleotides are TGTGCCAGCAGCTTAGCAGGGGATAGCAATCAGCCCCAGCATTTT. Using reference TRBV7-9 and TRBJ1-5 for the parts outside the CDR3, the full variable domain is DTGVSQNPRHKITKRGQNVTFRCDPISEHNRLYWYRQTLGQGPEFLTYFQNEAQLEKSRLLSDRFSAERPKGSFSTLEIQRTEQGDSAMYLCASSLAGDSNQPQHFGDGTRLSIL.

The CDR3 bases are TGTGCCAGTAGCTATCCAGCCTACAATGAGCAGTTCTTC. It yields the protein CASSYPAYNEQFF. V usage is TRBV19 and J usage is TRBJ2-1; no reliable D call. Trimming took 6 bases from V and 2 from J, leaving 8 bases between them. Germline V gene data show CDR1 as LNHDA and CDR2 as SQIVND (reference sequence). CDR3 length equals 13 residues. Full variable domain (missing parts from reference TRBV19 and TRBJ2-1): DGGITQSPKYLFRKEGQNVTLSCEQNLNHDAMYWYRQDPGQGLRLIYYSQIVNDFQKGDIAEGYSVSREKKESFPLTVTSAQKNPTAFYLCASSYPAYNEQFFGPGTRLTVL.

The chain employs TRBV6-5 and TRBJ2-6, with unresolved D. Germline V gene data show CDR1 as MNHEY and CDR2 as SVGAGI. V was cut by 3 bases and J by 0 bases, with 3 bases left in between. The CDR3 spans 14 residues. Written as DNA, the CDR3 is TGTGCCAGCAGTTATGTCTCTGGGGCCAACGTCCTGACTTTC. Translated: CASSYVSGANVLTF.